One and the same sample provided the 26 T cell receptor beta chains below, sequenced in a study of T cell responses to AZD1222 COVID-19 vaccine. The assay was immunoSEQ multiplex PCR, and TCRdb's table has in-frame clones only and misses some. This sample has about 140,000 clones, with roughly 90% found just once. This specimen was peripheral blood, taken on day 0 of AZD1222 vaccination. The receptor source for this set is an adult in good health.

This CDR3 is CASSEGRDFPEAFF. The CDR3 DNA reads TGTGCCAGCAGTGAAGGACGGGATTTTCCGGAAGCTTTCTTT. The rearrangement links TRBV6-1 to TRBJ1-1; D gene ambiguous. V lost 1 base and J 8 bases, leaving 14 bases between the germline ends. The CDR3 extends over 14 amino acids. Germline-derived CDR1 and CDR2 are MNHNS and SASEGT.

The chain employs TRBV19 and TRBJ2-7; no definite D call. Trimming removed 3 bases from V and 6 bases from J, with 9 bases in between. The CDR3 runs 12 residues. In germline, CDR1 is LNHDA, CDR2 SQIVND (reference sequence). The CDR3 region has the DNA TGTGCCAGTAGTATTGGTAGGTCCGAGCAGTACTTC. Protein sequence: CASSIGRSEQYF.

The rearrangement joins TRBV19 to TRBJ2-2; maybe TRBD2 (5 bases). Germline V gene lookup returns CDR1 LNHDA and CDR2 SQIVND (reference sequence). This CDR3 region has 16 residues. The V end lost 10 bases, the J end lost 5 bases, and 23 bases lay between the germline ends. CDR3 amino acids: CATPRTLGSATGELFF. The CDR3 nucleotides are TGTGCCACCCCGCGGACTTTGGGATCAGCGACCGGGGAGCTGTTTTTT.

V is TRBV7-2 and J is TRBJ2-7, with 14 bases lining up with TRBD2. The CDR3 consists of 17 residues. The ends lost 5 bases at V and 3 bases at J; junction bases unmatched: 9. CDR1 and CDR2 from the germline V gene are SGHTA and FQGNSA. The CDR3 region is CASSKGTSGSFSYEQYF. CDR3 DNA: TGTGCCAGCAGCAAAGGGACTAGCGGGAGCTTTAGCTACGAGCAGTACTTC.

This chain uses TRBV9 with TRBJ2-1; 11 nucleotides match TRBD2. The CDR3 has 20 residues. With V trimmed by 3 bases and J by 1 base, 15 bases remained unmatched. Germline CDR1 SGDLS, CDR2 YYNGEE. CDR3 DNA: TGTGCCAGCAGCGACCGGCCCGGGACTAGCGGAGTTGGGTCCTACAATGAGCAGTTCTTC. This encodes CASSDRPGTSGVGSYNEQFF. The full variable domain, its missing parts supplied by reference TRBV9 and TRBJ2-1, is DSGVTQTPKHLITATGQRVTLRCSPRSGDLSVYWYQQSLDQGLQFLIQYYNGEERAKGNILERFSAQQFPDLHSELNLSSLELGDSALYFCASSDRPGTSGVGSYNEQFFGPGTRLTVL.

The J gene is TRBJ2-7, the V gene TRBV20-1; the D gene is possibly TRBD1 (5 bases). This CDR3 comprises 13 residues. In germline, CDR1 is DFQATT, CDR2 SNEGSKA (reference sequence). V was cut by 3 bases and J by 3 bases, with 12 bases left in between. DNA of the CDR3: TGCAGTGCTAGTCCGGACACTAACTACGAGCAGTACTTC. Amino acids: CSASPDTNYEQYF.

The genes are TRBV5-4 and TRBJ1-1; 12 nucleotides match TRBD1. The V gene's germline CDR1 is SGHNT and CDR2 YYREEE (reference sequence). After removal of 3 bases from V and 3 bases from J, the junction contained 3 bases not matched to a gene. CDR3 length equals 15 residues. This chain's CDR3 is CASSWGTGGHTEAFF. The DNA of the CDR3 is TGTGCCAGCAGCTGGGGGACAGGGGGCCACACTGAAGCTTTCTTT.

J is TRBJ1-5 and V is TRBV3-1 (or the pseudogene TRBV3-2); D is uncertain. Trimming stripped 0 bases from V and 6 bases from J, with 12 bases between. This CDR3 region has 15 residues. Germline loops: CDR1 LGHDT, CDR2 YNNKEL (reference sequence). CDR3 in amino acids: CASSQDIGEGQPQHF. CDR3 coding DNA: TGTGCCAGCAGCCAAGATATCGGGGAGGGTCAGCCCCAGCATTTT.

The CDR3 DNA is TGCGCCAGCAGCGAGACGTCGGGGTTCTCTGGAAACACCATATATTTT. Translating gives CASSETSGFSGNTIYF. The chain joins TRBV5-1 to TRBJ1-3; D gene uncertain. The CDR3 runs to 16 residues. Trimming removed 4 bases at V and 0 bases at J, with 14 bases between. Germline V gene data show CDR1 as SGHRS and CDR2 as YFSETQ.

The chain couples TRBV6-5 to TRBJ1-1, with TRBD1 matching over 9 bases. The V gene end was trimmed by 5 bases and the J gene end by 7 bases; junction bases not matched to a gene: 8. The germline V gene encodes CDR1 MNHEY and CDR2 SVGAGI. CDR3 length equals 14 residues. CDR3 nucleotide sequence: TGTGCCAGCAGTATCCCGGGACAGGGCATTGAAGCTTTCTTT. This translates into CASSIPGQGIEAFF.

V usage is TRBV4-1 and J usage is TRBJ1-2; no clear D gene. Per germline, CDR1 MGHRA and CDR2 YSYEKL. The germline V and J ends were trimmed by 0 bases and 4 bases, with 9 bases remaining between them. This CDR3 is 14 amino acids long. The CDR3 DNA follows: TGCGCCAGCAGCCAAGACGGACGAGGCTATGGCTACACCTTC. Amino acid sequence: CASSQDGRGYGYTF.

This clone was seen just once. The chain combines TRBV4-2 with TRBJ2-6; 13 bases match TRBD2. This CDR3 is 18 amino acids long. Germline CDR1 and CDR2: LGHNA and YNFKEQ. Trimming took 3 bases from V and 3 from J; bases not matched to a gene: 5. CDR3 loop: CASSHGLAGDRGANVLTF. CDR3 DNA: TGTGCCAGCAGCCATGGACTAGCGGGAGATCGTGGGGCCAACGTCCTGACTTTC.

This sequence joins TRBV5-3 and TRBJ2-2; perhaps TRBD1 as D (5 bases). TRBV5-3 is known as an ORF, though its function is uncertain. V lost 1 base to trimming and J lost 2 bases, with 12 bases between them. This CDR3 comprises 16 residues. In DNA, the CDR3 is TGTGCCAGAAGCTTGTGGGGCCGAACAAACACCGGGGAGCTGTTTTTT. Protein sequence: CARSLWGRTNTGELFF.

The rearrangement joins TRBV4-1 to TRBJ1-2, with D perhaps TRBD1 (6 bases). This CDR3 contains 16 residues. Germline V gene data show CDR1 as MGHRA and CDR2 as YSYEKL. V lost 1 base to trimming and J lost 8 bases, with 20 bases between them. The CDR3 region is CASSQVIQGLRGGYTF. The CDR3 DNA follows: TGCGCCAGCAGCCAAGTGATTCAGGGTTTGAGGGGGGGCTACACCTTC.

This rearrangement joins TRBV2 to TRBJ2-7; D tentatively reads TRBD1 or TRBD2 (5 bases each). This CDR3 spans 12 amino acids. Deletions cut 1 base from V and 11 bases from J, with 12 bases between. Germline V lookup: CDR1 SNHLY, CDR2 FYNNEI. The DNA for the CDR3 is TGTGCCAGCAGTGAAGGGGGGATAAAAAAGTACTTC. This translates into CASSEGGIKKYF.

The genes are TRBV15 and TRBJ2-7; no reliable D call. V lost 2 bases, J lost 6 bases, and 11 bases lay in between. This CDR3 contains 13 residues. The germline gives CDR1 LNHNV, CDR2 YYDKDF (reference sequence). As DNA, the CDR3 is TGTGCCACCAGCAGACAGGTTTTATCCGAGCAGTACTTC. Protein sequence: CATSRQVLSEQYF.

The sample holds one count of this clone. The CDR3 loop is CASSLDISNTGELFF. The CDR3 nucleotides are TGTGCCAGCAGCTTGGACATTTCGAACACCGGGGAGCTGTTTTTT. V is TRBV5-4 and J is TRBJ2-2; no definite D call. V shed 0 bases and J shed 0 bases, with 6 bases lying between them. Germline V gene lookup returns CDR1 SGHNT and CDR2 YYREEE (reference sequence). The CDR3 runs 15 residues.

The chain links TRBV3-1 (or the pseudogene TRBV3-2) to TRBJ2-5, with 7 bases matching TRBD2. V was clipped by 0 bases and J by 5 bases; unmatched bases: 9. CDR3 length: 16 residues. The germline gives CDR1 LGHDT, CDR2 YNNKEL (reference sequence). CDR3 sequence: CASSQDNRIGRETQYF. In nucleotides, the CDR3 is TGTGCCAGCAGCCAAGATAACCGGATCGGGAGGGAGACCCAGTACTTC.

The V and J genes are TRBV3-1 (or the pseudogene TRBV3-2) and TRBJ1-5; no firm D call. V shed 0 bases and J shed 6 bases, with 18 bases lying between them. This CDR3 has 17 amino acids. Germline-derived CDR1 and CDR2 are LGHDT and YNNKEL (reference sequence). The chain's CDR3 is CASSQDLRGPRGQPQHF. The CDR3 DNA reads as TGTGCCAGCAGCCAAGATCTGAGAGGCCCCCGGGGTCAGCCCCAGCATTTT.

This clone showed up just once. The rearrangement uses TRBV6-2 or TRBV6-3 and TRBJ2-5; TRBD1 matches at 7 bases. With 5 bases clipped from V and 1 base from J, the junction kept 13 bases outside the gene matches. The CDR3 length is 17 residues. Germline-derived CDR1 and CDR2 are MNHEY and SVGEGT. The CDR3, as DNA: TGTGCCAGCAGTCTCCTAGGGGGCGCCACGGCCCAAGAGACCCAGTACTTC. Translating it yields CASSLLGGATAQETQYF.

This chain links TRBV28 with TRBJ1-2; unclear D gene. Germline CDR1 is MDHEN and CDR2 is SYDVKM. V dropped 3 bases and J dropped 4 bases, with 6 bases sitting between them. CDR3 length equals 12 residues. The chain's CDR3 is CASSLVGYGYTF. The CDR3 DNA sequence: TGTGCCAGCAGTTTGGTAGGCTATGGCTACACCTTC.

The gene calls are TRBV27 and TRBJ1-5, with D unclear. Germline V CDR1 and CDR2: MNHEY, SMNVEV (reference sequence). V lost 4 bases to trimming and J lost 5 bases, with 9 bases between them. The CDR3 runs to 13 residues. This chain's CDR3 is CASSWTAYQPQHF. CDR3 in DNA: TGTGCCAGCAGTTGGACGGCGTATCAGCCCCAGCATTTT.

The rearrangement joins TRBV6-5 to TRBJ1-1; D gene ambiguous. The germline CDR1 and CDR2 sequences are MNHEY and SVGAGI. This CDR3 is 13 amino acids long. The germline V and J ends were trimmed by 7 bases and 4 bases, with 13 bases remaining between them. The CDR3 DNA is TGTGCCAGCATCTATCGGGAGGGCACTGAAGCTTTCTTT. This gives the protein CASIYREGTEAFF.

The rearrangement joins TRBV19 to TRBJ1-5, with D unclear. CDR3 length: 14 residues. V was shortened by 6 bases and J by 1 base, with 10 bases between the two germline ends. Germline V gives CDR1 LNHDA, CDR2 SQIVND (reference sequence). CDR3 nucleotides: TGTGCCAGTAGCGCCCGGGGAAGCAATCAGCCCCAGCATTTT. Translation: CASSARGSNQPQHF.

The rearrangement joins TRBV6-5 to TRBJ1-1; tentative D call: TRBD1 (6 bases). The CDR3 is 13 residues long. The V gene's germline CDR1 is MNHEY and CDR2 SVGAGI. Trimming removed 8 bases from V and 5 bases from J, with 15 bases in between. The CDR3 DNA is TGTGCCAGCTCCCCGGGGGCTGGGACTGAAGCTTTCTTT. Its protein product is CASSPGAGTEAFF.

The chain has TRBV4-3 and TRBJ1-4, with 9 bases that match TRBD1. The junction had 4 bases not matched to a gene; V was cut back by 0 bases and J by 8 bases. Germline V gives CDR1 LGHNA, CDR2 YSLEER. The CDR3 is made up of 15 amino acids. CDR3 amino acids: CASSQDGTGIEKLFF. The CDR3 region has the DNA TGCGCCAGCAGCCAAGATGGGACAGGGATCGAAAAACTGTTTTTT.